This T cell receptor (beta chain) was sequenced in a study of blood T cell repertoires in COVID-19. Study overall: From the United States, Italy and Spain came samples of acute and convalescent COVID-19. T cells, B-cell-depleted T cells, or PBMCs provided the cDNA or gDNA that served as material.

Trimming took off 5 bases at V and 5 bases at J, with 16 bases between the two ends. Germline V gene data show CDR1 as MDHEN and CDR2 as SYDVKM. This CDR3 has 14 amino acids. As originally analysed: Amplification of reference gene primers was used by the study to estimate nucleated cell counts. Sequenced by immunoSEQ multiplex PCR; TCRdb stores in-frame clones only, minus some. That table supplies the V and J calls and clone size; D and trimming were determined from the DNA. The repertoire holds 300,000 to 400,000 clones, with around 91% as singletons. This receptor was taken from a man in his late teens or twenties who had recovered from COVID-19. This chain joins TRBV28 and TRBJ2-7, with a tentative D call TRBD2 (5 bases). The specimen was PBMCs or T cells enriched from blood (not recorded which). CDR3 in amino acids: CASSDQSLSDEQYF. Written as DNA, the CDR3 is TGTGCCAGCAGTGACCAGTCGCTTAGCGACGAGCAGTACTTC.